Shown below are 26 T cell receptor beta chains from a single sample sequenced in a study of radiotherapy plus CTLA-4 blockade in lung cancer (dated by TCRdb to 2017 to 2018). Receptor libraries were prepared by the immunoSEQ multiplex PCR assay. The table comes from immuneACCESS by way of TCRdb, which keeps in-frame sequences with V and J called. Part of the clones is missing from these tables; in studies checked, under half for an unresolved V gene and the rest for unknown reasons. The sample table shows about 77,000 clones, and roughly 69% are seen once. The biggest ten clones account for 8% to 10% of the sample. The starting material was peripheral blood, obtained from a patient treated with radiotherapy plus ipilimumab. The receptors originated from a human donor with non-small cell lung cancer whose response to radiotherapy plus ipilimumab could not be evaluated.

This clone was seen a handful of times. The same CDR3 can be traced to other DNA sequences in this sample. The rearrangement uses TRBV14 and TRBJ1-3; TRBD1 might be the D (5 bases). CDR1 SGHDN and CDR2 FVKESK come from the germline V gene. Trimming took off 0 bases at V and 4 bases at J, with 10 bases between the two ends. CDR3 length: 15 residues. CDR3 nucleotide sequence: TGTGCCAGCAGCCAAGACGCAGGGCCAGGAAACACCATATATTTT. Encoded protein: CASSQDAGPGNTIYF.

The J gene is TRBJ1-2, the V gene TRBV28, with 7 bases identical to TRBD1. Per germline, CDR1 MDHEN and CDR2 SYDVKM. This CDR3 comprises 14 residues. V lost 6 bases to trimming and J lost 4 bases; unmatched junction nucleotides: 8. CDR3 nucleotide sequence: TGTGCCAGCAGCCCCCGACAGGGAGGCTATGGCTACACCTTC. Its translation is CASSPRQGGYGYTF.

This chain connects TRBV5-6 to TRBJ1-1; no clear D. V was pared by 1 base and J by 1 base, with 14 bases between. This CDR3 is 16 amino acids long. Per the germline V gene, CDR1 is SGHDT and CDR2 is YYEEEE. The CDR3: CASSLIWRVGNTEAFF. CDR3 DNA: TGTGCCAGCAGCTTGATCTGGAGGGTCGGGAACACTGAAGCTTTCTTT.

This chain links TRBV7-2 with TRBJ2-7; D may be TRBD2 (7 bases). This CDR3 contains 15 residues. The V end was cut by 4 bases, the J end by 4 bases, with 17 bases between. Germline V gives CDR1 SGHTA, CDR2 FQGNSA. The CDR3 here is CASSSGVSGGYEQYF. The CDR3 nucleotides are TGTGCCAGCAGCTCAGGGGTTTCGGGGGGATACGAGCAGTACTTC.

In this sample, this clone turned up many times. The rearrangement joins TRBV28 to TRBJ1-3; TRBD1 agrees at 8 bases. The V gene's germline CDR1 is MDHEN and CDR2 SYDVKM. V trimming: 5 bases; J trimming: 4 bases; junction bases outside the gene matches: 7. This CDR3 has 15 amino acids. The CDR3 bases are TGTGCCAGCAGTGCCGACAGGGGCGAGGGAAACACCATATATTTT. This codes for CASSADRGEGNTIYF. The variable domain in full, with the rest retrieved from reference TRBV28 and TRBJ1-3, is DVKVTQSSRYLVKRTGEKVFLECVQDMDHENMFWYRQDPGLGLRLIYFSYDVKMKEKGDIPEGYSVSREKKERFSLILESASTNQTSMYLCASSADRGEGNTIYFGEGSWLTVV.

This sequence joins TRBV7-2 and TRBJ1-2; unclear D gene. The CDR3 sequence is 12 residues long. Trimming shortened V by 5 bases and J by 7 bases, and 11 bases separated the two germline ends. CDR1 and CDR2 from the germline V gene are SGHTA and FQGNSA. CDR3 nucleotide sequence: TGTGCCAGCAGCCCAGGAACATCTGGCTACACCTTC. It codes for CASSPGTSGYTF. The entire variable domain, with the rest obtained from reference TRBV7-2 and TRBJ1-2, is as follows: GAGVSQSPSNKVTEKGKDVELRCDPISGHTALYWYRQSLGQGLEFLIYFQGNSAPDKSGLPSDRFSAERTGGSVSTLTIQRTQQEDSAVYLCASSPGTSGYTFGSGTRLTVV.

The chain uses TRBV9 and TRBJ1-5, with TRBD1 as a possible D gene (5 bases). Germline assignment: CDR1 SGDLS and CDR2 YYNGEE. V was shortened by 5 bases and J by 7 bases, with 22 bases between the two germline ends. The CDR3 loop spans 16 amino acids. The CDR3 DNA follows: TGTGCCAGCAGGGGGAACAGGCTCCGGGTGGGACAGCCCCAGCATTTT. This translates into CASRGNRLRVGQPQHF.

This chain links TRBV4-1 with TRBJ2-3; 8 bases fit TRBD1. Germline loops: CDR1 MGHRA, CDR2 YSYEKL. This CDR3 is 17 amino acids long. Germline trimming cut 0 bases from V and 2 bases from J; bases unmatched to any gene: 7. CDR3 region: CASSQDKRQGTTDTQYF. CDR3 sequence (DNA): TGCGCCAGCAGCCAAGATAAAAGACAGGGGACCACAGATACGCAGTATTTT.

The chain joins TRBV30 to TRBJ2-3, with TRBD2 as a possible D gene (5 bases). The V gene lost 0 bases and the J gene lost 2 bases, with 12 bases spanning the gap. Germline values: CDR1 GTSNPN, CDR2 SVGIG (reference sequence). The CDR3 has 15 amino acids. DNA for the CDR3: TGTGCCTGGAGTGTACGGGATCAGGTCACAGATACGCAGTATTTT. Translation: CAWSVRDQVTDTQYF. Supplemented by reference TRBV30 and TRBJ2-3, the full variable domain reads SQTIHQWPATLVQPVGSPLSLECTVEGTSNPNLYWYRQAAGRGLQLLFYSVGIGQISSEVPQNLSASRPQDRQFILSSKKLLLSDSGFYLCAWSVRDQVTDTQYFGPGTRLTVL.

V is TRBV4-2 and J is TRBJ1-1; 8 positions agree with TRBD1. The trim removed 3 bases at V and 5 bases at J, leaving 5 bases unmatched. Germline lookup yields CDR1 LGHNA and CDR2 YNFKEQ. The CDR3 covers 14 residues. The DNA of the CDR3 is TGTGCCAGCAGCCACCTACAGGGGGGGACTGAAGCTTTCTTT. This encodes CASSHLQGGTEAFF.

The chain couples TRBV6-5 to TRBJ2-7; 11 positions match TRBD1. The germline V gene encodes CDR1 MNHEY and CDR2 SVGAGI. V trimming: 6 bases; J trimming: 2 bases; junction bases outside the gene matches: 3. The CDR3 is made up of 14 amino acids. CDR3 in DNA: TGTGCCAGCAGGCCGGGACAGGGGGCCTACGAGCAGTACTTC. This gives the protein CASRPGQGAYEQYF.

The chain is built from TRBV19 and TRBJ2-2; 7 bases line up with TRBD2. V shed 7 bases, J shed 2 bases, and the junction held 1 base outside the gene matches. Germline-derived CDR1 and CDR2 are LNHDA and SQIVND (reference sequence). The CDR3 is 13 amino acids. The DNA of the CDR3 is TGTGCCAGTACAGCGGGAAACACCGGGGAGCTGTTTTTT. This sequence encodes CASTAGNTGELFF.

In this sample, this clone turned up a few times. The CDR3 reads CASSSPPGTSGRAAYNEQFF. In nucleotides, the CDR3 is TGTGCCAGTAGTTCCCCACCCGGGACTAGCGGGAGGGCCGCCTACAATGAGCAGTTCTTC. V and J are TRBV19 and TRBJ2-1; 16 nucleotides align to TRBD2. CDR1 LNHDA and CDR2 SQIVND come from the germline V gene (reference sequence). V was pared by 5 bases and J by 2 bases, with 12 bases of the junction left unmatched. The CDR3 spans 20 residues.

The CDR3 nucleotides are TGTGCCTGGAGTGCTTTGGGGGCAGGAGGTGAAGGCTACACCTTC. It specifies CAWSALGAGGEGYTF. The chain carries TRBV30 and TRBJ1-2; perhaps TRBD1 as D (6 bases). Trimming pared 1 base from V and 8 bases from J, leaving 20 bases between. The CDR3 runs 15 residues. Germline CDR1 is GTSNPN and CDR2 is SVGIG (reference sequence).

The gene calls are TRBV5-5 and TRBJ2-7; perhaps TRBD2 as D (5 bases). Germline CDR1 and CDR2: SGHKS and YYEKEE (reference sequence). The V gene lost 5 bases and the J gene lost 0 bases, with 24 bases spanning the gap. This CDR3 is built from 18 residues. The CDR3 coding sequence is TGTGCCAGCAGATCGAGGGCTAATTCGCCGCTGAGCTCCTACGAGCAGTACTTC. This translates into CASRSRANSPLSSYEQYF.

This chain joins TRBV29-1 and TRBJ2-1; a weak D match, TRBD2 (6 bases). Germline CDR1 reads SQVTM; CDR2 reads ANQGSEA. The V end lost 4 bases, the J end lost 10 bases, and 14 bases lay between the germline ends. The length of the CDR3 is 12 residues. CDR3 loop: CSVVLTGEEQFF. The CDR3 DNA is TGCAGCGTTGTGCTTACGGGGGAGGAGCAGTTCTTC.

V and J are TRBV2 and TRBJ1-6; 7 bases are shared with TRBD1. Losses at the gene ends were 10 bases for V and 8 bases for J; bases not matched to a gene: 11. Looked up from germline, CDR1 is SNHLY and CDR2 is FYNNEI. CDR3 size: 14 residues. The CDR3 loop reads CANQRDSRDSPLHF. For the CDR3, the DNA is TGTGCCAACCAAAGGGACAGTCGTGATTCACCCCTCCACTTT. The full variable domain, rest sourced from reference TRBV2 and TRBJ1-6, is EPEVTQTPSHQVTQMGQEVILRCVPISNHLYFYWYRQILGQKVEFLVSFYNNEISEKSEIFDDQFSVERPDGSNFTLKIRSTKLEDSAMYFCANQRDSRDSPLHFGNGTRLTVT.

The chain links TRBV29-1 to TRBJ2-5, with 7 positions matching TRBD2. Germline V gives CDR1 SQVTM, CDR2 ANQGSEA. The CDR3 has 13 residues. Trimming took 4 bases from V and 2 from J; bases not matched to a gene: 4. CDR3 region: CSVGGGAQETQYF. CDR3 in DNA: TGCAGCGTTGGGGGGGGTGCGCAAGAGACCCAGTACTTC. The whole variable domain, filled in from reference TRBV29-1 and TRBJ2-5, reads SAVISQKPSRDICQRGTSLTIQCQVDSQVTMMFWYRQQPGQSLTLIATANQGSEATYESGFVIDKFPISRPNLTFSTLTVSNMSPEDSSIYLCSVGGGAQETQYFGPGTRLLVL.

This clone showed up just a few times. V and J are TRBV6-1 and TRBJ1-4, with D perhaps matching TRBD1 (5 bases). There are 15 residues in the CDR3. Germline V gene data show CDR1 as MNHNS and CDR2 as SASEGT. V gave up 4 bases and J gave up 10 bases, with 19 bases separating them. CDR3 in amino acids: CASSGQPGSQGKLFF. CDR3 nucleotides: TGTGCCAGCAGTGGGCAACCCGGGAGCCAGGGAAAACTGTTTTTT.

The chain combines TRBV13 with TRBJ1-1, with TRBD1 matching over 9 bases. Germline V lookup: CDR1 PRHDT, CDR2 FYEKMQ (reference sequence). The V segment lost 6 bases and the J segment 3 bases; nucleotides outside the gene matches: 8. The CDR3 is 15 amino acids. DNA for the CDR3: TGTGCCAGCAGACAAACAGGGGGCGCGGACACTGAAGCTTTCTTT. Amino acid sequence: CASRQTGGADTEAFF.

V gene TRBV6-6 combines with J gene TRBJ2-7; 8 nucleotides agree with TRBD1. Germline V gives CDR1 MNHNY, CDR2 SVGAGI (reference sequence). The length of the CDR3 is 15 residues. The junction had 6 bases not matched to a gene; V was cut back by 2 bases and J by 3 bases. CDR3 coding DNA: TGTGCCAGCAGTTACCGGGACAGGCCTCACTACGAGCAGTACTTC. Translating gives CASSYRDRPHYEQYF.

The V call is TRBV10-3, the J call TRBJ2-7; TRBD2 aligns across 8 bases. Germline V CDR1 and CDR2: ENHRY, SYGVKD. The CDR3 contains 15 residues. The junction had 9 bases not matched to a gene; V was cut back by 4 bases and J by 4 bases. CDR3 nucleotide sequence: TGTGCCATCAGTGCAAGCGGGAGAGGGGAGTACGAGCAGTACTTC. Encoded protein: CAISASGRGEYEQYF.

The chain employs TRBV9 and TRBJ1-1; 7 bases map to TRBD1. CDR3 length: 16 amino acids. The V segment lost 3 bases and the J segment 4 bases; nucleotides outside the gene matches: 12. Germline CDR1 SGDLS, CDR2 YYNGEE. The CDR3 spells CASSAPLEGAFTEAFF. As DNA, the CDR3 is TGTGCCAGCAGCGCCCCCCTCGAGGGGGCCTTCACTGAAGCTTTCTTT.

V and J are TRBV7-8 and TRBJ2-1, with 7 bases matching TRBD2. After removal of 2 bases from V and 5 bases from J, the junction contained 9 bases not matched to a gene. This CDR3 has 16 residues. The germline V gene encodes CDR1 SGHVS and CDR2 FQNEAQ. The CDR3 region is CASSLRGGRSDNEQFF. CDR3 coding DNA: TGTGCCAGCAGCTTACGTGGCGGGAGATCGGACAATGAGCAGTTCTTC.

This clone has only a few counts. DNA for the CDR3: TGTGCCAGCAGCTTAAGGGGCAGCTACACCTTC. Amino acid sequence: CASSLRGSYTF. The chain joins TRBV9 to TRBJ1-2; perhaps TRBD1 as D (5 bases). Germline loops: CDR1 SGDLS, CDR2 YYNGEE. The CDR3 totals 11 residues. Trimming stripped 4 bases from V and 9 bases from J, with 10 bases between.

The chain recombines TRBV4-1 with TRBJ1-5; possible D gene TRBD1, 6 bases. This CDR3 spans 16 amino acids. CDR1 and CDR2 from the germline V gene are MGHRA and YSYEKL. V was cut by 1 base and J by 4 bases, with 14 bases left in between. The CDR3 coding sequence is TGCGCCAGCAGCCAAGTGGGGGACATAGAAAATCAGCCCCAGCATTTT. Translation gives CASSQVGDIENQPQHF.